This T cell receptor beta chain was captured in a study of CD8 T cells in ankylosing spondylitis. This clonotype was seen ten or more times. The CDR3 consists of 14 residues. V lost 0 bases and J 9 bases, leaving 11 bases between the germline ends. Looked up from germline, CDR1 is MGHRA and CDR2 is YSYEKL. TCRdb re-derived calls from the 5' RACE reads in MiXCR, one entry per CDR3 protein. The sample shows around 120,000 distinct CDR3 sequences, about an eighth of them seen only once. This chain joins TRBV4-1 and TRBJ2-2; no firm D call. The sample was blood, either unsorted or a sorted T cell fraction (not recorded which). This receptor was identified in a female donor with ankylosing spondylitis or in good health (not recorded which). DNA for the CDR3: TGCGCCAGCAGCCAAGATACGAGCTTTAGGGAGCTGTTTTTT. It yields the protein CASSQDTSFRELFF.